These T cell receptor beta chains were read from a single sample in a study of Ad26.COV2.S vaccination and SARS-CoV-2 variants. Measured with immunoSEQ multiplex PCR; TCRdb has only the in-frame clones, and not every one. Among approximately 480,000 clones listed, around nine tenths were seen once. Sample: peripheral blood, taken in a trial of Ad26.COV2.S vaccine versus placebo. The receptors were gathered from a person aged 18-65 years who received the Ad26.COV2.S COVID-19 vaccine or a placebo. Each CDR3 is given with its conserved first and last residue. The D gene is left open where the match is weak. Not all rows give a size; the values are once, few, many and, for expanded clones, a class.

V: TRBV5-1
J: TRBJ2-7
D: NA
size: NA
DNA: TGCGCCAGCAGCCCTTCAGGCCTCTACGAGCAGTACTTC
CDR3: CASSPSGLYEQYF

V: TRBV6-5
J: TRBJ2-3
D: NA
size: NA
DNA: TGTGCCAGCAGCTCAAGAATTGCTACGCAGTATTTT
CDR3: CASSSRIATQYF

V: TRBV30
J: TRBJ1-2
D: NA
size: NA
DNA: TGTGCCTGGAGTGTAGTTGGTGGTGGCTACACCTTC
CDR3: CAWSVVGGGYTF

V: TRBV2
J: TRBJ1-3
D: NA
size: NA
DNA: TGTGCCAGCAGCAGGACCTCTGGAAACACCATATATTTT
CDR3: CASSRTSGNTIYF

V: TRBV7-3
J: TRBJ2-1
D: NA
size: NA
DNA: TGTGCCAGCAGCTCATTGGACGGGAAGAATGAGCAGTTCTTC
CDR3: CASSSLDGKNEQFF

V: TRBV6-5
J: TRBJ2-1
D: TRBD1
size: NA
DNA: TGTGCCAGCAGCCAGGGACAGGGCAACAATGAGCAGTTCTTC
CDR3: CASSQGQGNNEQFF

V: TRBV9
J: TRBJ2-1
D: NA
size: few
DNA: TGTGCCAGCAGCGTAGGGAGCGGCGCCTACAATGAGCAGTTCTTC
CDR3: CASSVGSGAYNEQFF

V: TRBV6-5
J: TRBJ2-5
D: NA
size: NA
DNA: TGTGCCAGCAGACCCGACAACAATAATCAAGAGACCCAGTACTTC
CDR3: CASRPDNNNQETQYF

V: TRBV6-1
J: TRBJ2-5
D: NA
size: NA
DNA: TGTGCCAGCAGTGATTTCGGCCGCGAGGGGACCCAGTACTTC
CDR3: CASSDFGREGTQYF

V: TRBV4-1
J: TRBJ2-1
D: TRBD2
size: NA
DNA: TGCGCCAGCATGGGACTAGACTCCTACAATGAGCAGTTCTTC
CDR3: CASMGLDSYNEQFF

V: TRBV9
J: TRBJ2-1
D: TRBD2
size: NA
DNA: TGTGCCAGCAGCGCCGGGACTAGCGGGAGGAATGAGCAGTTCTTC
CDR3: CASSAGTSGRNEQFF

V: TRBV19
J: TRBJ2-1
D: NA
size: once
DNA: TGTGCCAGTAGTATAGCCGATGGGGGCAATGAGCAGTTCTTC
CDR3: CASSIADGGNEQFF

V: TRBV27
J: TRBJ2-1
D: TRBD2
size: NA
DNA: TGTGCCAGCACTCCGGGACTAGCGGGAGGGCCGGCAGGCAATGAGCAGTTCTTC
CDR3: CASTPGLAGGPAGNEQFF

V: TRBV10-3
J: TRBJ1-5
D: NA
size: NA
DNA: TGTGCCATCAGTGACCCCAATCAGCCCCAGCATTTT
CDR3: CAISDPNQPQHF

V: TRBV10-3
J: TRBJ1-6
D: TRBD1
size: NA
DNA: TGTGCCATCAGGGGGGACAGAGAGAATTCACCCCTCCACTTT
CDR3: CAIRGDRENSPLHF

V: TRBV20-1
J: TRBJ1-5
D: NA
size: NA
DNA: TGCAGTGCTAGTACCACAGGAGGAACGCAGCCCCAGCATTTT
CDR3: CSASTTGGTQPQHF

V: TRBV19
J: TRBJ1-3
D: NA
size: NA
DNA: TGTGCCAGTAGTAGTATGGTCGGCGGAAACACCATATATTTT
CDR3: CASSSMVGGNTIYF

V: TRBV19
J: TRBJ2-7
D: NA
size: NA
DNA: TGTGCCAGTAGTACGGACAGCTTTTACGAGCAGTACTTC
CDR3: CASSTDSFYEQYF

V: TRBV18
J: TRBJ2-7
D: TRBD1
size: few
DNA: TGTGCCAGCTCACCGGGACAGCTGAGTTCCTACGAGCAGTACTTC
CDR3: CASSPGQLSSYEQYF

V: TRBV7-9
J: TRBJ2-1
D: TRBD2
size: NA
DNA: TGTGCCAGCAGCTCCAGCGGGAGATCGTATGAGCAGTTCTTC
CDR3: CASSSSGRSYEQFF

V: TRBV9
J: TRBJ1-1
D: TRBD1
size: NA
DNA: TGTGCCAGCAGCGCATCCGGGACAGTGAACACTGAAGCTTTCTTT
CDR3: CASSASGTVNTEAFF

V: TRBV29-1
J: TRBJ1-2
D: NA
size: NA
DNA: TGCAGCGATCAGGTCATCGAATCTAAGTTAGGAGACACCTTC
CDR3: CSDQVIESKLGDTF

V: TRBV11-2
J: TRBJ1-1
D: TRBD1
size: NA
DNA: TGTGCCAGCAGCTCGACAGGGTCTGAAGCTTTCTTT
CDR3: CASSSTGSEAFF

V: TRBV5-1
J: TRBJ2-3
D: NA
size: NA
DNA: TGCGCCAGCAGCCCGGAAGGAGGGATCGTGGATACGCAGTATTTT
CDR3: CASSPEGGIVDTQYF

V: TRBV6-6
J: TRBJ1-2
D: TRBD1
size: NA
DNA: TGTGCCAGCAGTCCGACAGGGGAGGATGGCTACACCTTC
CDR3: CASSPTGEDGYTF

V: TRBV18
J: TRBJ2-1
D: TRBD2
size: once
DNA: TGTGCCAGCTCACCACAACTAGCGGGGCCCTACAATGAGCAGTTCTTC
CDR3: CASSPQLAGPYNEQFF

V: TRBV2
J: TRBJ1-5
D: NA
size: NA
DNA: TGTGCCAGCAGCCTAGACAGGATGAATCAGCCCCAGCATTTT
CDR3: CASSLDRMNQPQHF

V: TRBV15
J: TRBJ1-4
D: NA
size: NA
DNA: TGTGCCACCAGCAGAGCTCAGGAAAAACTGTTTTTT
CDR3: CATSRAQEKLFF

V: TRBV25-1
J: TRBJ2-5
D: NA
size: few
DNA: TGTGCCACCCAGTCCCCCGGGGGAGCCCGGGAGACCCAGTACTTC
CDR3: CATQSPGGARETQYF

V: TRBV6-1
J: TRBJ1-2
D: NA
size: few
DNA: TGTGCCAGCAGTGAAACCGACTATGGCTACACCTTC
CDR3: CASSETDYGYTF

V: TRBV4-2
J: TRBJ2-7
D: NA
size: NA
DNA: TGTGCCAGCAGCCAAGCAACGGGGGCCTCCTACGAGCAGTACTTC
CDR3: CASSQATGASYEQYF

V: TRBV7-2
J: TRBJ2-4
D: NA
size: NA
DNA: TGTGCCAGCAGCTACCGGGGTCAAAACATTCAGTACTTC
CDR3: CASSYRGQNIQYF

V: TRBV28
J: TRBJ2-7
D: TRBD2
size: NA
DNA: TGTGCCAGTATGACTAGCGGGACTTACGAGCAGTACTTC
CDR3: CASMTSGTYEQYF

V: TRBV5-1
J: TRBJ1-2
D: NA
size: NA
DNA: TGCGCCAGCAGCCGGGATCCTAACTATGGCTACACCTTC
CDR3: CASSRDPNYGYTF

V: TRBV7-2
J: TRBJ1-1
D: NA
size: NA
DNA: TGTGCCAGCAGCTTGACCAGGACTACTGAAGCTTTCTTT
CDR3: CASSLTRTTEAFF

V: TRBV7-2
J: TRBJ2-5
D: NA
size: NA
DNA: TGTGCCAGCAGCAAGGACCAGGCGGAGACCCAGTACTTC
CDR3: CASSKDQAETQYF

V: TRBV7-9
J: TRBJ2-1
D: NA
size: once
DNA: TGTGCCAGCAGCTTAGAGATAACGGCCAATGAGCAGTTCTTC
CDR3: CASSLEITANEQFF

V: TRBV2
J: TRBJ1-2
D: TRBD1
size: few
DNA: TGTGCCAGCCTCTATCCGGGACAGGTGAAAAGCTTC
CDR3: CASLYPGQVKSF

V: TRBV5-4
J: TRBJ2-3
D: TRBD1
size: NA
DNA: TGTGCCAGCAGCCAGACAGGGGCGGGAGATACGCAGTATTTT
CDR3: CASSQTGAGDTQYF

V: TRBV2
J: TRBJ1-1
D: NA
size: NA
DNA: TGTGCCAGCAACCTACAGACCTTTAACACTGAAGCTTTCTTT
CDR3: CASNLQTFNTEAFF

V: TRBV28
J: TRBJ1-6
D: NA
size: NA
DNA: TGTGCCAGCTACTCCTATAATTCACCCCTCCACTTT
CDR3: CASYSYNSPLHF

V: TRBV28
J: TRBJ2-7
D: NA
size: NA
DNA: TGTGCCAGCGGCCGGCCCTACGAGCAGTACTTC
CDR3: CASGRPYEQYF

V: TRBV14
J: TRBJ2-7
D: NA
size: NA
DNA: TGTGCCAGCAGCCGAGCGGACGCACTTTACGAGCAGTACTTC
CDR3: CASSRADALYEQYF

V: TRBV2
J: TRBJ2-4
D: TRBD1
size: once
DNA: TGTGCCAGTAAAAGTGGGACAGGGGAAAAAAACATTCAGTACTTC
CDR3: CASKSGTGEKNIQYF

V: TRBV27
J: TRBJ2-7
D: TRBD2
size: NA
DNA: TGTGCCAGCAGTTTATCTGGGGTTTTACTAGCGGGGGGGGAGCAGTACTTC
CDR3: CASSLSGVLLAGGEQYF

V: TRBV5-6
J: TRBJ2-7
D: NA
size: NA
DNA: TGTGCCAGCAGCTTGGGCGGACGGCAAACCTACGAGCAGTACTTC
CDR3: CASSLGGRQTYEQYF

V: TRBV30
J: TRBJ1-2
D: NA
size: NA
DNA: TGTGCCTGGAGTGTACTCCCCGTGCGGACCTTC
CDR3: CAWSVLPVRTF